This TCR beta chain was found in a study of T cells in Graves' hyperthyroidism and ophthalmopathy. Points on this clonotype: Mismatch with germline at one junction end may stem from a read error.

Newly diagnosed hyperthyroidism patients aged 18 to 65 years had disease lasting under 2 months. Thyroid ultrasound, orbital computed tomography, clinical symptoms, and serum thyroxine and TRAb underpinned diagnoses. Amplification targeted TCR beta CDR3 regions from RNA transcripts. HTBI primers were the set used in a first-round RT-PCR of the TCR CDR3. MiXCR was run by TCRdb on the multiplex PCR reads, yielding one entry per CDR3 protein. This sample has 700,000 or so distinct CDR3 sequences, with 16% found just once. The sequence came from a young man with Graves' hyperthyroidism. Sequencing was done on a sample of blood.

The CDR3 sequence: CAWSGLKETQHF. CDR3 coding DNA: TGTGCCTGGAGTGGGTTAAAAGAGACCCAGCACTTC. The V call is TRBV30, the J call TRBJ2-5, with D hard to call. In germline, CDR1 is GTSNPN, CDR2 SVGIG (reference sequence). This CDR3 spans 12 amino acids.